Listed here are 28 T cell receptor beta chains from one sample, sequenced in a study of technical replicates of blood from several donors. TCRdb keeps only in-frame clones here, not all; method: immunoSEQ multiplex PCR. The top ten clones hold roughly 0.3% of a sample with approximately 97,000 clones, roughly 96% of them seen once. Sequences were obtained from T cells isolated from PBMCs. Every receptor here comes from a human donor in good health.

The chain is built from TRBV5-6 and TRBJ2-7, with D tentatively TRBD2 (5 bases). Deletions cut 4 bases from V and 7 bases from J, with 18 bases between. The germline gives CDR1 SGHDT, CDR2 YYEEEE. The CDR3 is 14 residues long. The CDR3 DNA sequence: TGTGCCAGCAGCGAGGACTTTCCACCCCTGGAGCAGTACTTC. It codes for CASSEDFPPLEQYF.

This clone was detected once. CDR3 bases: TGCGCCAGCGGCCTCGTAGGCGGCGGGGAGCTGTTTTTT. It codes for CASGLVGGGELFF. This rearrangement joins TRBV4-3 to TRBJ2-2; D is undetermined. Between the trimmed V and J ends, which lost 8 bases and 7 bases, there was a span of 14 bases. CDR3 length: 13 residues. Germline V gene lookup returns CDR1 LGHNA and CDR2 YSLEER.

The chain links TRBV9 to TRBJ1-2; the D is unclear. CDR3 length: 14 amino acids. Trimming took off 3 bases at V and 0 bases at J, with 9 bases between the two ends. Germline V gene lookup returns CDR1 SGDLS and CDR2 YYNGEE. CDR3 protein: CASSAPGANYGYTF. CDR3 bases: TGTGCCAGCAGCGCGCCGGGAGCTAACTATGGCTACACCTTC.

The chain joins TRBV19 to TRBJ1-1; tentatively, D is TRBD1 (6 bases). The germline gives CDR1 LNHDA, CDR2 SQIVND (reference sequence). The ends were cut back, 2 bases at V and 2 bases at J, with 12 bases in the middle. This CDR3 region has 15 residues. The CDR3 is CASSIQGQTNTEAFF. The CDR3 DNA reads as TGTGCCAGTAGTATACAAGGACAGACAAACACTGAAGCTTTCTTT.

This clone was detected a few times. V is TRBV9 and J is TRBJ2-7; D might be TRBD1 (6 bases). CDR1 is SGDLS and CDR2 is YYNGEE in the germline V gene. V gave up 3 bases and J gave up 6 bases, with 7 bases separating them. This CDR3 contains 11 residues. The CDR3, as DNA: TGTGCCAGCAGCGCAGGGGTCGAGCAGTACTTC. Its protein product is CASSAGVEQYF. Full variable domain (outside the CDR3, taken from reference TRBV9 and TRBJ2-7): DSGVTQTPKHLITATGQRVTLRCSPRSGDLSVYWYQQSLDQGLQFLIQYYNGEERAKGNILERFSAQQFPDLHSELNLSSLELGDSALYFCASSAGVEQYFGPGTRLTVT.

The CDR3 coding sequence is TGTGCCAGCAGTCAGGGGCCGGGTCCCATATATGGCTACACCTTC. This codes for CASSQGPGPIYGYTF. This chain links TRBV11-2 with TRBJ1-2, with a weak D call TRBD1 (6 bases). The germline gives CDR1 SGHAT, CDR2 FQNNGV. The ends were cut back, 6 bases at V and 5 bases at J, with 19 bases in the middle. This CDR3 spans 15 amino acids.

The V and J genes are TRBV4-3 and TRBJ2-1; D is possibly TRBD2 (5 bases). The CDR3 loop spans 17 amino acids. The germline V gene has CDR1 LGHNA and CDR2 YSLEER. V shed 0 bases and J shed 0 bases, with 12 bases lying between them. This CDR3 reads CASSQDVVGSSYNEQFF. CDR3 in DNA: TGCGCCAGCAGCCAAGATGTTGTAGGGAGCTCCTACAATGAGCAGTTCTTC.

V gene TRBV10-3 combines with J gene TRBJ2-1; 14 bases are a match to TRBD2. In germline, CDR1 is ENHRY, CDR2 SYGVKD. The length of the CDR3 is 14 residues. The V segment lost 7 bases and the J segment 10 bases; nucleotides outside the gene matches: 6. DNA for the CDR3: TGTGCCATCAATTGGGGACTAGCGGGAGACGAGCAGTTCTTC. Amino acid sequence: CAINWGLAGDEQFF.

The V call is TRBV9, the J call TRBJ1-4; 7 nucleotides agree with TRBD1. CDR1 and CDR2 from the germline V gene are SGDLS and YYNGEE. V lost 2 bases and J lost 2; bases outside the gene matches: 9. This CDR3 has 17 residues. CDR3 nucleotide sequence: TGTGCCAGCAGCGTGACAGGGAGCGGAGTTACTAATGAAAAACTGTTTTTT. Its translation is CASSVTGSGVTNEKLFF. Using reference TRBV9 and TRBJ1-4 for the parts outside the CDR3, the full variable domain is DSGVTQTPKHLITATGQRVTLRCSPRSGDLSVYWYQQSLDQGLQFLIQYYNGEERAKGNILERFSAQQFPDLHSELNLSSLELGDSALYFCASSVTGSGVTNEKLFFGSGTQLSVL.

The chain is built from TRBV9 and TRBJ1-2; D not resolved. Germline V gene sequence: CDR1 SGDLS, CDR2 YYNGEE. This CDR3 has 17 amino acids. Trimming left V 1 base short and J 8 bases short, with 24 bases between. CDR3 sequence: CASSVLAGETGVRGYTF. DNA for the CDR3: TGTGCCAGCAGCGTACTCGCGGGCGAGACTGGGGTAAGGGGCTACACCTTC.

The chain recombines TRBV7-9 with TRBJ1-5, with a possible D match to TRBD1 (5 bases). V was cut by 5 bases and J by 7 bases, with 9 bases left in between. CDR1 and CDR2 from the germline V gene are SEHNR and FQNEAQ (reference sequence). The CDR3 consists of 12 residues. CDR3 residues: CASSQGSQPQHF. In DNA, the CDR3 is TGTGCCAGCAGCCAGGGTAGCCAGCCCCAGCATTTT.

This clone was seen a single time. V usage is TRBV11-3 and J usage is TRBJ2-2, with 7 bases that match TRBD2. V was pared by 5 bases and J by 4 bases, with 7 bases of the junction left unmatched. Germline V gene lookup returns CDR1 SGHNT and CDR2 YENEEA. The CDR3 spans 15 residues. CDR3 bases: TGTGCCAGCAGCCCGGGTGGGACTATCACCGGGGAGCTGTTTTTT. It translates to CASSPGGTITGELFF.

The V gene is TRBV7-2, the J gene TRBJ2-7; 8 nucleotides agree with TRBD1. CDR1 is SGHTA and CDR2 is FQGNSA in the germline V gene. V was pared by 5 bases and J by 2 bases, with 8 bases of the junction left unmatched. The CDR3 is made up of 15 amino acids. The CDR3 DNA is TGTGCCAGCAGCCCAGGGGGCGCGAGAGCCTACGAGCAGTACTTC. Translated: CASSPGGARAYEQYF.

The V call is TRBV20-1, the J call TRBJ2-1, with 7 bases fitting TRBD2. V lost 0 bases to trimming and J lost 15 bases; unmatched junction nucleotides: 5. This CDR3 comprises 11 residues. CDR1 DFQATT and CDR2 SNEGSKA come from the germline V gene (reference sequence). The CDR3 DNA follows: TGCAGTGCTAGAGATAGACTAGCTAGGTTCTTC. Translation: CSARDRLARFF.

V usage is TRBV9 and J usage is TRBJ2-7, with 10 bases fitting TRBD2. Germline V gives CDR1 SGDLS, CDR2 YYNGEE. Unmatched junction bases numbered 8, after V lost 4 bases and J lost 7 bases. The CDR3 totals 14 residues. CDR3 residues: CASSPPTSGHEQYF. CDR3 DNA sequence: TGTGCCAGCAGCCCGCCGACTAGCGGGCATGAGCAGTACTTC.

The gene calls are TRBV27 and TRBJ1-1; the D gene is possibly TRBD1 (6 bases). Trimming pared 6 bases from V and 10 bases from J, leaving 18 bases between. The CDR3 covers 13 residues. Germline V CDR1 and CDR2: MNHEY, SMNVEV (reference sequence). The CDR3 bases are TGTGCCAGCAGGCGGACAGATGACTTAGGAGCTTTCTTT. This translates into CASRRTDDLGAFF.

The chain recombines TRBV27 with TRBJ2-3; TRBD1 is a possible D gene (5 bases). Between the trimmed V and J ends, which lost 11 bases and 5 bases, there was a span of 20 bases. The CDR3 has 14 amino acids. Germline V gives CDR1 MNHEY, CDR2 SMNVEV (reference sequence). CDR3 sequence: CAPTMGRVEDTQYF. The DNA for the CDR3 is TGTGCCCCCACCATGGGCAGGGTGGAAGATACGCAGTATTTT.

The chain employs TRBV6-5 and TRBJ1-1; D is possibly TRBD1 (6 bases). Germline V CDR1 and CDR2: MNHEY, SVGAGI. The CDR3 has 14 residues. Trimming stripped 6 bases from V and 5 bases from J, with 16 bases between. This CDR3 reads CASSPDRISTEAFF. As DNA, the CDR3 is TGTGCCAGCAGCCCAGACAGGATTTCAACTGAAGCTTTCTTT.

The chain couples TRBV19 to TRBJ1-1, with 9 bases that match TRBD1. Germline CDR1 LNHDA, CDR2 SQIVND (reference sequence). The CDR3 is 15 residues long. With V trimmed by 5 bases and J by 4 bases, 8 bases remained unmatched. For the CDR3, the DNA is TGTGCCAGTAGTGACACAGGGGGCGCCGGCACTGAAGCTTTCTTT. It translates to CASSDTGGAGTEAFF.

This clone was seen just once. The J gene is TRBJ2-3, the V gene TRBV7-3; D gene unclear. The CDR3 runs to 15 residues. Trimming took 1 base from V and 1 from J, leaving 9 bases between them. CDR1 is SGHTA and CDR2 is FQGTGA in the germline V gene. The CDR3 sequence: CASSLMGSRTDTQYF. In DNA, the CDR3 is TGTGCCAGCAGCTTAATGGGCAGCCGCACAGATACGCAGTATTTT.

The chain is built from TRBV5-5 and TRBJ1-2, with unresolved D. The CDR3 sequence is 15 residues long. Trimming removed 4 bases from V and 8 bases from J, with 21 bases in between. The V gene's germline CDR1 is SGHKS and CDR2 YYEKEE (reference sequence). The CDR3 sequence: CASSPKPNGSSGYTF. The CDR3, as DNA: TGTGCCAGCAGCCCCAAACCCAACGGTTCGAGCGGCTACACCTTC.

V usage is TRBV12-2 and J usage is TRBJ1-1. TRBV12-2 is shown as a pseudogene. This CDR3 has 13 amino acids. The CDR3 DNA is TGTGCAAGTCGGGTTAGAGCGAACACTGAAGCTTTCTTT. Translated, it gives CASRVRANTEAFF.

V is TRBV6-6 and J is TRBJ2-2; 9 nucleotides line up with TRBD1. CDR1 is MNHNY and CDR2 is SVGAGI in the germline V gene (reference sequence). CDR3 length equals 15 residues. V shed 6 bases and J 4 bases; nucleotides not matched to a gene: 6. Written as DNA, the CDR3 is TGTGCCAGCAGCGCCGGGACAGGGAGCACCGGGGAGCTGTTTTTT. Translated, it gives CASSAGTGSTGELFF.

The chain uses TRBV2 and TRBJ1-1; 7 bases line up with TRBD1. Germline V gene data show CDR1 as SNHLY and CDR2 as FYNNEI. The CDR3 loop spans 12 amino acids. Losses at the gene ends were 5 bases for V and 5 bases for J; bases not matched to a gene: 2. The CDR3 loop is CASSYRGTEAFF. CDR3 bases: TGTGCCAGCAGTTACAGGGGAACTGAAGCTTTCTTT.

The CDR3 reads CAISSRGGQGVVEQYF. The CDR3 DNA follows: TGTGCCATCAGCTCTCGTGGGGGACAGGGGGTAGTCGAGCAGTACTTC. The genes are TRBV10-3 and TRBJ2-7; TRBD1 matches 11 bases. In germline, CDR1 is ENHRY, CDR2 SYGVKD. V trimming: 6 bases; J trimming: 6 bases; junction bases outside the gene matches: 13. The CDR3 covers 16 residues.

The CDR3 DNA follows: TGTGCCAGCAGCTTAGCGAGGTATGAGCAGTTCTTC. This translates into CASSLARYEQFF. The genes are TRBV7-8 and TRBJ2-1, with no clear D. Looked up from germline, CDR1 is SGHVS and CDR2 is FQNEAQ. The ends were cut back, 0 bases at V and 8 bases at J, with 5 bases in the middle. This CDR3 spans 12 amino acids.

This clone was seen a single time. V is TRBV9 and J is TRBJ1-2, with unresolved D. The CDR3 runs 14 residues. V dropped 2 bases and J dropped 2 bases, with 10 bases sitting between them. Per the germline V gene, CDR1 is SGDLS and CDR2 is YYNGEE. The CDR3 bases are TGTGCCAGCAGCGTCGACGACATGAACTATGGCTACACCTTC. Encoded protein: CASSVDDMNYGYTF.

This chain uses TRBV6-5 with TRBJ2-1, with TRBD1 matching over 9 bases. Germline lookup yields CDR1 MNHEY and CDR2 SVGAGI. J lost 8 bases, V lost 0 bases, and 5 bases had no gene match. This CDR3 spans 15 amino acids. The CDR3: CASSYSGTGIDEQFF. The CDR3 DNA reads as TGTGCCAGCAGTTACTCGGGGACAGGGATCGATGAGCAGTTCTTC.